This TCR beta chain came from a study of read filtering for tumor transcriptome and immune sequencing. Study information: Among patients, roughly 17 were male and approximately 15 female, aged roughly 47 to 90 (mean around 61).

From approximately 400 ng of RNA, a library with molecular barcoded alpha/delta and beta/gamma adaptors was made. TCRdb re-called the reads through MiXCR, storing one row per CDR3 protein. The sample has 35,000 to 50,000 distinct CDR3 sequences, 15% to 20% seen once. Overall study results and limits: The CD138-negative fraction was mixed bone marrow immune cells, not pure T cells.

This clonotype was counted at least ten times. Antigen specificity is unknown. From germline, CDR1 is MNHNS and CDR2 SASEGT. Unmatched junction bases numbered 10, after V lost 6 bases and J lost 6 bases. This CDR3 has 14 amino acids. This chain joins TRBV6-1 and TRBJ2-7, with 8 bases that match TRBD1. The specimen was a population of CD138-negative cells sorted from bone marrow. This clonotype originated in a donor older than 35 with multiple myeloma. The DNA of the CDR3 is TGTGCCAGCAGCCGGACAGGGTGGGGCGGCGAGCAGTACTTC. This sequence encodes CASSRTGWGGEQYF.